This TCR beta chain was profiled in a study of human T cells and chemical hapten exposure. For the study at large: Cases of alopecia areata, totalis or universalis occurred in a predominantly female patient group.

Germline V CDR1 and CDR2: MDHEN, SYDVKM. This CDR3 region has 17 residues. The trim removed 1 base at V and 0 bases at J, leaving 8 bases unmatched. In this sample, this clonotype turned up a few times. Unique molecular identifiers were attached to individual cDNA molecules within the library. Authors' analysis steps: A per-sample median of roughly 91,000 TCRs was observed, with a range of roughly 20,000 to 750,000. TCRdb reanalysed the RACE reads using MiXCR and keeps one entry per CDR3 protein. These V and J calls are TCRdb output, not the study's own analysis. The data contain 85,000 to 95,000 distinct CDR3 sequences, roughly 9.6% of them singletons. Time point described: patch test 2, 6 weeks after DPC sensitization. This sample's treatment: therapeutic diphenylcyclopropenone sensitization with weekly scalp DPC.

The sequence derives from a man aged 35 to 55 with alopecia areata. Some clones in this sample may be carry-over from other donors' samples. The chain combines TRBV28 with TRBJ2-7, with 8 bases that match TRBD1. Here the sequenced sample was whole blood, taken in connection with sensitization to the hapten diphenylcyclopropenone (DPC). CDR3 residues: CASSLSPDRGLSYEQYF. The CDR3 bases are TGTGCCAGCAGTTTATCCCCTGACAGGGGCCTCTCCTACGAGCAGTACTTC.